This T cell receptor (beta chain) was captured by sequencing in a study of T cells in Graves' hyperthyroidism and ophthalmopathy. Authors of the study amplified TCR beta CDR3 regions from RNA transcripts. Carried out on the TCR CDR3, a first-round RT-PCR used the HTBI primer set. TCRdb reprocessed the multiplex PCR reads with MiXCR, giving one entry per CDR3 protein. The profile shows roughly 100,000 distinct CDR3 sequences, 47% of them singletons. Trimming cost V 5 bases and J 4 bases, with 26 bases left between them. Germline V CDR1 and CDR2: GTSNPN, SVGIG (reference sequence). This CDR3 spans 17 amino acids.

The sequencing sample was made of blood. The gene calls are TRBV30 and TRBJ1-2; no reliable D call. This TCR derives from a middle-aged man with Graves' hyperthyroidism. CDR3 DNA: TGTGCCTGGGGGTCTCGCTCCCCTTGGGCCGGATCCTATGGCTACACCTTC. Encoded protein: CAWGSRSPWAGSYGYTF.